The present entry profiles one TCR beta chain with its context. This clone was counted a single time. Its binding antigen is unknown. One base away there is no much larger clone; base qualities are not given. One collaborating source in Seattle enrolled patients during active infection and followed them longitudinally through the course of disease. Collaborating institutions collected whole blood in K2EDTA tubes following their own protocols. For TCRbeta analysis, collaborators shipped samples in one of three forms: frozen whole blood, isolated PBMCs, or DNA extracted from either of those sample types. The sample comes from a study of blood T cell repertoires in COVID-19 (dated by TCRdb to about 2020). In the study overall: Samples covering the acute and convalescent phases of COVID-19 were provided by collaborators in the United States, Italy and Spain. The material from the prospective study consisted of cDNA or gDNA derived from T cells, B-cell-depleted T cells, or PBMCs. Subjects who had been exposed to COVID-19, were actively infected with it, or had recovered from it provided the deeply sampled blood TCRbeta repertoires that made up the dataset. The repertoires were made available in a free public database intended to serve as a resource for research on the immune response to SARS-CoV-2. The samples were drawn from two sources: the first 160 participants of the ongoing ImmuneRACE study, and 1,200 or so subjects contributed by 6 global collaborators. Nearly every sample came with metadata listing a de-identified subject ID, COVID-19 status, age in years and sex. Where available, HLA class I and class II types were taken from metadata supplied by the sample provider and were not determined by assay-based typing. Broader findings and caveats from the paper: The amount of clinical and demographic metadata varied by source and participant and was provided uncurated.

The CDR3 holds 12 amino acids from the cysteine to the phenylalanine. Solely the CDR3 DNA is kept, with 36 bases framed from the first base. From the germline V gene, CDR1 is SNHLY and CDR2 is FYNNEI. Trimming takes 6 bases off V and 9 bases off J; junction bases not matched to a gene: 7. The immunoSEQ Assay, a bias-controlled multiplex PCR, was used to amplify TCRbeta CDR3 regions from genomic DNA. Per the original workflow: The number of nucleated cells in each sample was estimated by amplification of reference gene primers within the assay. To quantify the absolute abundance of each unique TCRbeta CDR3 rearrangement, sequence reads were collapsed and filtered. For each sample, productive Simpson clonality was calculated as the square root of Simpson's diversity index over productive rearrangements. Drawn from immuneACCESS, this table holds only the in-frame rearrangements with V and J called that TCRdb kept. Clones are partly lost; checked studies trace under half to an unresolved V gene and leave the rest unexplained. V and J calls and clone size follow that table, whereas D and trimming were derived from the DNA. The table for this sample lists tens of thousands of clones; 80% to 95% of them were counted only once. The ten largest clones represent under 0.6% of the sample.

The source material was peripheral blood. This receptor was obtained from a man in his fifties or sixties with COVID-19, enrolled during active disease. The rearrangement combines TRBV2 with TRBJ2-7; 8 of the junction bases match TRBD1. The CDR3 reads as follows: CASSQGAPGQYF. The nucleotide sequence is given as TGTGCCAGCAGCCAGGGGGCCCCGGGGCAGTACTTC.